This T cell receptor (beta chain) is drawn from a study of blood T cell repertoires in COVID-19. Overall study: There were acute and convalescent COVID-19 samples, and they came from the United States, Italy and Spain.

Original handling: Estimation of nucleated cell counts relied on the amplification of reference gene primers. The protocol was immunoSEQ multiplex PCR, while the TCRdb copy is restricted to in-frame clones and leaves out a portion. V and J calls and clone size are those listed in that table; D and trimming were worked out from the DNA. The table has some 250,000 clones, over 80% seen once; the top ten hold more than 25%. Trimming removed 3 bases from V and 4 bases from J, with 16 bases in between. Germline lookup yields CDR1 SGHDN and CDR2 FVKESK. This CDR3 has 15 amino acids. The chain uses TRBV14 and TRBJ2-7, with D possibly TRBD1 on 6 matching bases. The TCR comes from a man in his forties with acute or convalescent COVID-19. Sequencing was carried out using peripheral blood. This CDR3 is CASSHGQTGSYEQYF. As DNA, the CDR3 is TGTGCCAGCAGCCATGGGCAGACAGGATCGTACGAGCAGTACTTC.